The 11 T cell receptor beta chains given below trace back to one sample, sequenced in a study of blood T cells in healthy people across ages. A second PCR, run for roughly 7 to 12 cycles, used a sample-barcoded 5' primer plus a J-beta primer mix. TCRdb re-called the 5' RACE reads with MiXCR, one entry per CDR3 protein. The repertoire holds 650,000 to 950,000 distinct CDR3 sequences, with approximately 44% as singletons. Material for sequencing was blood. These TCRs come from a man in his sixties in good health.

The chain links TRBV5-8 to TRBJ2-1; the D gene is possibly TRBD1 (6 bases). CDR1 and CDR2 (germline): SGHTS, YDEGEE. Trimming stripped 3 bases from V and 0 bases from J, with 16 bases between. This CDR3 spans 17 amino acids. CDR3 in amino acids: CASSSQLWTVSYNEQFF. CDR3 sequence (DNA): TGTGCCAGCAGCTCTCAATTGTGGACAGTCTCCTACAATGAGCAGTTCTTC. The variable domain in full, with the rest retrieved from reference TRBV5-8 and TRBJ2-1, is EAGVTQSPTHLIKTRGQQATLRCSPISGHTSVYWYQQALGLGLQFLLWYDEGEERNRGNFPPRFSGRQFPNYSSELNVNALELEDSALYLCASSSQLWTVSYNEQFFGPGTRLTVL.

This clonotype has only a few counts. This sequence joins TRBV6-5 and TRBJ2-1; no clear D gene. CDR3 length equals 12 residues. Looked up from germline, CDR1 is MNHEY and CDR2 is SVGAGI. V was shortened by 9 bases and J by 8 bases, with 14 bases between the two germline ends. The CDR3 region has the DNA TGTGCCAGTAGGACGGGTAACTATGAGCAGTTCTTC. Its protein is CASRTGNYEQFF.

The chain couples TRBV29-1 to TRBJ1-1; the D gene is possibly TRBD1 (5 bases). This CDR3 is built from 12 residues. V shed 1 base and J shed 3 bases, with 6 bases lying between them. Germline V gives CDR1 SQVTM, CDR2 ANQGSEA. For the CDR3, the DNA is TGCAGCGTTGAAGGGGGCGACACTGAAGCTTTCTTT. Translated: CSVEGGDTEAFF.

This clonotype was recorded once. The CDR3 here is CASSRTGAIGNSPLHF. The DNA for the CDR3 is TGTGCCAGCAGCCGGACAGGAGCAATTGGGAATTCACCCCTCCACTTT. The gene calls are TRBV2 and TRBJ1-6; the match to TRBD1 covers 7 bases. Germline CDR1 SNHLY, CDR2 FYNNEI. The CDR3 length is 16 residues. J lost 7 bases, V lost 6 bases, and 12 bases had no gene match. Filled out from reference TRBV2 and TRBJ1-6, the complete variable domain reads EPEVTQTPSHQVTQMGQEVILRCVPISNHLYFYWYRQILGQKVEFLVSFYNNEISEKSEIFDDQFSVERPDGSNFTLKIRSTKLEDSAMYFCASSRTGAIGNSPLHFGNGTRLTVT.

This chain uses TRBV5-1 with TRBJ2-5; TRBD1 matches at 8 bases. This CDR3 spans 16 amino acids. The germline gives CDR1 SGHRS, CDR2 YFSETQ. J gave up 5 bases and V 0 bases, and 9 bases lay outside the gene matches. CDR3 amino acids: CASSLALGQAGETQYF. In DNA form, the CDR3 reads TGCGCCAGCAGCTTGGCCCTGGGACAGGCTGGGGAGACCCAGTACTTC.

This sequence joins TRBV7-9 and TRBJ1-4; D unresolved. Trimming took off 5 bases at V and 7 bases at J, with 14 bases between the two ends. Germline assignment: CDR1 SEHNR and CDR2 FQNEAQ (reference sequence). The CDR3 has 14 residues. CDR3 in amino acids: CASSPSRRTEKLFF. The CDR3 DNA reads as TGTGCCAGCAGCCCTTCGAGGAGGACTGAAAAACTGTTTTTT. Full variable domain (outside the CDR3, taken from reference TRBV7-9 and TRBJ1-4): DTGVSQNPRHKITKRGQNVTFRCDPISEHNRLYWYRQTLGQGPEFLTYFQNEAQLEKSRLLSDRFSAERPKGSFSTLEIQRTEQGDSAMYLCASSPSRRTEKLFFGSGTQLSVL.

The chain has TRBV20-1 and TRBJ2-7; D is possibly TRBD2 (6 bases). CDR3 length equals 13 residues. Per germline, CDR1 DFQATT and CDR2 SNEGSKA (reference sequence). Trimming cost V 3 bases and J 3 bases, with 12 bases left between them. The CDR3: CSAREGLIYEQYF. CDR3 nucleotides: TGCAGTGCTAGGGAGGGACTCATCTACGAGCAGTACTTC.

The V and J genes are TRBV9 and TRBJ2-7, with D possibly TRBD2 on 7 matching bases. Trimming shortened V by 2 bases and J by 4 bases, and 13 bases separated the two germline ends. In germline, CDR1 is SGDLS, CDR2 YYNGEE. The CDR3 contains 14 residues. CDR3: CASSVSEGGYEQYF. DNA of the CDR3: TGTGCCAGCAGCGTTTCCGAGGGGGGGTACGAGCAGTACTTC. The variable domain in full, completed from reference TRBV9 and TRBJ2-7, reads DSGVTQTPKHLITATGQRVTLRCSPRSGDLSVYWYQQSLDQGLQFLIQYYNGEERAKGNILERFSAQQFPDLHSELNLSSLELGDSALYFCASSVSEGGYEQYFGPGTRLTVT.

The chain employs TRBV29-1 and TRBJ2-3, with D possibly matching TRBD2 (5 bases). Trimming cost V 3 bases and J 3 bases, with 10 bases left between them. The CDR3 sequence is 13 residues long. Germline lookup yields CDR1 SQVTM and CDR2 ANQGSEA. The CDR3: CSVDEGPTDTQYF. DNA of the CDR3: TGCAGCGTTGACGAGGGCCCTACAGATACGCAGTATTTT.

The V and J genes are TRBV7-2 and TRBJ1-6; D is unclear. The CDR3 sequence is 14 residues long. The germline V and J ends were trimmed by 5 bases and 9 bases, with 14 bases remaining between them. Germline V lookup: CDR1 SGHTA, CDR2 FQGNSA. Written as DNA, the CDR3 is TGTGCCAGCAGCGTAAAACTAGTCGGTTCACCCCTCCACTTT. This encodes CASSVKLVGSPLHF.

This clonotype came up once. Because the CDR3 is missing its conserved closing phenylalanine or tryptophan, this is likely a read error. The gene calls are TRBV20-1 and TRBJ2-7; 9 nucleotides line up with TRBD2. Germline assignment: CDR1 DFQATT and CDR2 SNEGSKA (reference sequence). CDR3 length: 14 amino acids. Losses at the gene ends were 6 bases for V and 3 bases for J; bases not matched to a gene: 9. CDR3 nucleotides: TGCAGTGCCCGGGGTCTAGCGGGGCACTACGAGCAGTACTTA. It is translated as CSARGLAGHYEQYL.